The next 15 T cell receptor beta chains were all read from a single sample in a study of CD8+ T cells in alopecia areata. In each case, RNA was isolated and then reverse transcribed into cDNA as the sequencing template. Method: immunoSEQ multiplex PCR; TCRdb's copy keeps in-frame clones and lacks some. The sample shows about 300,000 clones, none of them appearing just once. Markers used for sorting pooled cutaneous lymph node cells were CD4, CD8alpha, NKG2D, NKG2ACE and others. Sequenced sample: CD4+ T cells sorted from a lymph node. The receptors here all came from a C3H/HeJ mouse with alopecia areata. For the strain, the MHC haplotype given is H2-k.

This clone showed up just a few times. Mouse gene names and germline throughout. The CDR3 end lies 4 residues beyond the end of the read and is filled in from the germline J gene. V is TRBV19 and J is TRBJ2-3, with 8 nucleotides matching TRBD1. This CDR3 has 15 amino acids. Germline loops: CDR1 FNHDT, CDR2 SITEND (reference sequence). V shed 3 bases, J shed 1 base, and the junction held 4 bases outside the gene matches. The CDR3 bases that were read are TGTGCCAGCAGTAGCCAGGGGGCAGGTGCAGAA. It yields the protein CASSSQGAGAE. In full, the CDR3 is CASSSQGAGAETLYF.

For this clone: Gene names are the mouse ones. The read terminates 4 residues before the CDR3 end, so the remaining end is supplied by the germline J gene. This chain links TRBV13-1 with TRBJ2-7; a possible D gene is TRBD2 (5 bases). Looked up from germline, CDR1 is NSHNY and CDR2 is SYGAGN. V gave up 4 bases and J gave up 0 bases, with 14 bases separating them. CDR3 length: 15 amino acids. The CDR3 is CASSTSGVSSYEQYF. Incomplete CDR3 DNA: TGTGCCAGCAGTACTAGTGGGGTCAGCTCCTAT.

This clone occurred a few times. Gene names denote mouse genes. The read finishes 4 residues shy of the CDR3 end, and the germline J gene is used to complete it. V and J are TRBV5 and TRBJ1-2; D not resolved. The CDR3 sequence is 16 residues long. With 0 bases removed from V and 0 bases from J, the gap between germline ends came to 11 bases. The germline V gene has CDR1 LGHNA and CDR2 YNLKQL (reference sequence). The CDR3 DNA, read in part, is TGTGCCAGCAGCCAAGATCATGACAATTCAAACTCC. This sequence encodes CASSQDHDNSNS. The complete CDR3 sequence is CASSQDHDNSNSDYTF.

In its sample, this clone was seen many times. Mouse germline and gene names are used. Coverage ceases 4 residues before the CDR3 finishes, and the germline J gene fills in the end. The chain carries TRBV17 and TRBJ2-1; TRBD2 matches at 13 bases. The CDR3 is made up of 15 amino acids. The J segment lost 5 bases and the V segment lost 8 bases, leaving 6 bases of the junction unmatched. CDR1 MNHDT and CDR2 YYDKIL come from the germline V gene. CDR3 in amino acids: CASQWTGGAHAEQFF. The CDR3 bases that were read are TGTGCTAGCCAATGGACTGGGGGGGCCCATGCT.

Note on this clone: Each gene name is a mouse one. The read ends 4 residues early relative to the CDR3; the germline J gene fills the gap. Other DNA variants within this sample encode the same CDR3. The chain is built from TRBV1 and TRBJ2-1; 10 bases line up with TRBD1. Germline CDR1 reads NSQYPW; CDR2 reads LRSPGD (reference sequence). J gave up 3 bases and V 3 bases, and 2 bases lay outside the gene matches. The CDR3 consists of 15 residues. This chain's CDR3 is CTCSADRGSYAEQFF. The DNA read from the CDR3 is TGCACCTGCAGTGCGGACAGGGGGAGCTATGCT.

Regarding this clone: The gene symbols are mouse symbols. The read ends 4 residues before the CDR3 terminus; that terminus is restored from the germline J gene. The chain combines TRBV13-1 with TRBJ2-1, with 8 bases that match TRBD2. CDR1 and CDR2 (germline): NSHNY, SYGAGN. CDR3 length equals 16 residues. Unmatched junction bases numbered 5, after V lost 2 bases and J lost 1 base. The part of the CDR3 DNA that was read is TGTGCCAGCAGTGAGCCTCGGGACTGGAACTATGCT. It translates to CASSEPRDWNYA. The complete CDR3 sequence is CASSEPRDWNYAEQFF.

In the case of this clone: Mouse gene names apply. The sequenced fragment ends 4 residues before the CDR3 boundary, so the rest is inferred from the germline J gene. The chain employs TRBV13-1 and TRBJ1-1; the D is unclear. Germline values: CDR1 NSHNY, CDR2 SYGAGN. Trimming left V 6 bases short and J 3 bases short, with 3 bases between. This CDR3 comprises 10 residues. CDR3 bases read: TGTGCCAGCAAGGACACA. Encoded protein: CASKDT. The entire CDR3 protein reads CASKDTEVFF.

Turning to this clone: Any gene name here is a mouse gene name. The read ends 4 residues early relative to the CDR3; the germline J gene fills the gap. The chain links TRBV1 to TRBJ2-2, with TRBD1 identical over 7 bases. Germline loops: CDR1 NSQYPW, CDR2 LRSPGD (reference sequence). V shed 0 bases, J shed 6 bases, and the junction held 4 bases outside the gene matches. The CDR3 runs 15 residues. CDR3 loop: CTCSAEHRGPGQLYF. Incomplete CDR3 DNA: TGCACCTGCAGTGCAGAACACAGGGGTCCCGGG.

On this clone: The genes are named according to mouse. Coverage ceases 4 residues before the CDR3 finishes, and the germline J gene fills in the end. The V call is TRBV13-2, the J call TRBJ2-5; 11 bases are shared with TRBD2. Looked up from germline, CDR1 is NNHNN and CDR2 is SYGAGS (reference sequence). The CDR3 has 16 residues. The covered CDR3 bases are TGTGCCAGCGGTGATGCACTGGGGGGGCTGGAAGAC. Its protein product is CASGDALGGLED. The whole CDR3 is CASGDALGGLEDTQYF.

This clone was recorded a few times. These gene names are mouse names. From the germline J gene comes the end of the CDR3, since the read stops 4 residues before it. J is TRBJ2-1 and V is TRBV13-1; D gene ambiguous. This CDR3 comprises 14 residues. Germline V gene lookup returns CDR1 NSHNY and CDR2 SYGAGN. V lost 0 bases, J lost 0 bases, and 4 bases lay in between. The CDR3 bases that were read are TGTGCCAGCAGTGATGTCTATAACTATGCT. Amino acids: CASSDVYNYA. The whole CDR3 sequence reads CASSDVYNYAEQFF.

Concerning this clone itself: Gene names are mouse gene names. The CDR3 end lies 4 residues beyond the end of the read and is filled in from the germline J gene. J is TRBJ2-5 and V is TRBV1, with D maybe TRBD2 (6 bases). The CDR3 spans 15 residues. The germline gives CDR1 NSQYPW, CDR2 LRSPGD (reference sequence). Partial CDR3 DNA: TGCACCTGCAGTGCAGATAGGGCTGGGGAAGAC. It encodes CTCSADRAGED. The whole CDR3 protein is CTCSADRAGEDTQYF.

Comments on this clone: Mouse germline and gene names are used. The CDR3 goes on 4 residues after the read ends, and that part is filled in from the germline J gene. The rearrangement links TRBV31 to TRBJ1-2; a possible D gene is TRBD1 (6 bases). V lost 3 bases to trimming and J lost 0 bases, with 11 bases between them. CDR1 is GKSSPN, CDR2 SITVG, per germline. This CDR3 has 14 amino acids. Here the CDR3 reads CAWSGQPANSDYTF. The sequenced part of the CDR3 DNA is TGTGCCTGGAGCGGACAGCCTGCAAACTCC.

A note on this clone: Germline and genes: mouse. Read coverage stops 4 residues before the CDR3 terminus; the germline J gene supplies the remainder. V usage is TRBV13-1 and J usage is TRBJ2-1, with 7 bases aligning to TRBD1. The CDR3 runs to 14 residues. Trimming took 3 bases from V and 3 from J; bases not matched to a gene: 3. Germline V lookup: CDR1 NSHNY, CDR2 SYGAGN. The CDR3: CASSVDRAYAEQFF. Partial CDR3 DNA: TGTGCCAGCAGTGTAGACAGGGCCTATGCT.

This clone was seen at least ten times. The gene names here belong to mouse. Incomplete CDR3 DNA: TGTGCTAGCAGTAGAGATGGGGACAATAATTCGCCC. This translates into CASSRDGDNNSP. The CDR3 as a whole reads CASSRDGDNNSPLYF. V is TRBV17 and J is TRBJ1-6; maybe TRBD1 (6 bases). The read is 3 residues too short to cover the CDR3 end, so that end is filled in from the germline J gene. TRBJ1-6 is classed as an ORF, of uncertain function. The CDR3 contains 15 residues. The germline gives CDR1 MNHDT, CDR2 YYDKIL. V was clipped by 0 bases and J by 5 bases, with 8 bases between them.

This clone has only a few counts. Gene names and germline refer to mouse. The CDR3 extends 4 residues past the end of the read, so its final part is completed from the germline J gene. The sample contains more than one DNA sequence encoding this CDR3. The V gene is TRBV31, the J gene TRBJ2-2, with 9 bases fitting TRBD1. Losses at the gene ends were 1 base for V and 5 bases for J; bases not matched to a gene: 2. The CDR3 covers 14 residues. The germline V gene encodes CDR1 GKSSPN and CDR2 SITVG. The sequenced CDR3 bases are TGTGCCTGGAGTCCGGGACAGGGAACCGGG. It specifies CAWSPGQGTG. The full-length CDR3 reads as CAWSPGQGTGQLYF.